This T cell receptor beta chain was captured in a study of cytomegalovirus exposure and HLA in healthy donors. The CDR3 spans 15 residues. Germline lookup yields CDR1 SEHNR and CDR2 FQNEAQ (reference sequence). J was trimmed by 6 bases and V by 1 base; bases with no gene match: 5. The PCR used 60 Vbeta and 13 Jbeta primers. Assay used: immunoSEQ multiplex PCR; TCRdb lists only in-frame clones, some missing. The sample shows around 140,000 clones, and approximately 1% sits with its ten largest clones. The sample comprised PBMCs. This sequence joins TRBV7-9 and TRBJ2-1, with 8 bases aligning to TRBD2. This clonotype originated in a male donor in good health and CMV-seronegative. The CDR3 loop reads CASSLDRTSSNEQFF. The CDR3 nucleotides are TGTGCCAGCAGCTTAGACCGGACTAGCTCCAATGAGCAGTTCTTC.